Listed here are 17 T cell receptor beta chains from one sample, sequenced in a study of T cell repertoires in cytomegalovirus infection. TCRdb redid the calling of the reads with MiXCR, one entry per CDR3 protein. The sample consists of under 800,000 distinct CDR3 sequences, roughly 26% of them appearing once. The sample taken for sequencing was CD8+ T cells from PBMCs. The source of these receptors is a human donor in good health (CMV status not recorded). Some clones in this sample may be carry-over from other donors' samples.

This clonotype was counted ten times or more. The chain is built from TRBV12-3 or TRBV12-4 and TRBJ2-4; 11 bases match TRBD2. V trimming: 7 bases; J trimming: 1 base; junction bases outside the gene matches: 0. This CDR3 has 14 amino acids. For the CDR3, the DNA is TGTGCCAGCACTAGCGGGGGGGCCAAAAACATTCAGTACTTC. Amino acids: CASTSGGAKNIQYF.

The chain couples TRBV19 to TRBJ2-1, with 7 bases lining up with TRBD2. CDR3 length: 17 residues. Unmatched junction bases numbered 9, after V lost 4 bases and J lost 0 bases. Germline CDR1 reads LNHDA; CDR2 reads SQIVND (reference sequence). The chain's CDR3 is CASSTRLAVSSYNEQFF. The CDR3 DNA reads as TGTGCCAGTAGTACTAGGCTAGCGGTTAGCTCCTACAATGAGCAGTTCTTC. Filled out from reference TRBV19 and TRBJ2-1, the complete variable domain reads DGGITQSPKYLFRKEGQNVTLSCEQNLNHDAMYWYRQDPGQGLRLIYYSQIVNDFQKGDIAEGYSVSREKKESFPLTVTSAQKNPTAFYLCASSTRLAVSSYNEQFFGPGTRLTVL.

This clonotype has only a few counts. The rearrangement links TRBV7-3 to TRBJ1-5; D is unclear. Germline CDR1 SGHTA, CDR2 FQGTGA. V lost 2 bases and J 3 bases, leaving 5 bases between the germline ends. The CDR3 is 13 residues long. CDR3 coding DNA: TGTGCCAGCAGCTTACAGTACAATCAGCCCCAGCATTTT. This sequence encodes CASSLQYNQPQHF. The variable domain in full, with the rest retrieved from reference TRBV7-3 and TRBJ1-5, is GAGVSQTPSNKVTEKGKYVELRCDPISGHTALYWYRQSLGQGPEFLIYFQGTGAADDSGLPNDRFFAVRPEGSVSTLKIQRTERGDSAVYLCASSLQYNQPQHFGDGTRLSIL.

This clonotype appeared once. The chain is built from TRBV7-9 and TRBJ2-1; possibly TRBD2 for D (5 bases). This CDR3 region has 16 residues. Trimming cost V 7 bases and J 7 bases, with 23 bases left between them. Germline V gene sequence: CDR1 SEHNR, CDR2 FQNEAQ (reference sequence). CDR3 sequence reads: CASIPSEGGPGNEQFF. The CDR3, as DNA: TGTGCCAGCATACCTAGTGAGGGCGGCCCTGGGAATGAGCAGTTCTTC.

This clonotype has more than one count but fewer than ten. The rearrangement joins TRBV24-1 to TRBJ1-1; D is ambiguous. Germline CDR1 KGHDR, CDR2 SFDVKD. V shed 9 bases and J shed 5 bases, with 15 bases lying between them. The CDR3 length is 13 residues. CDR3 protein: CATELGHATEAFF. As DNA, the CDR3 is TGTGCCACCGAGCTTGGTCATGCTACTGAAGCTTTCTTT.

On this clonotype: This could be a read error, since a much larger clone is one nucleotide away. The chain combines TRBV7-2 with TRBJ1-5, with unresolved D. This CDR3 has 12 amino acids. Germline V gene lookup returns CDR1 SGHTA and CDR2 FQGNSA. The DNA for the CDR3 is TGTGTCAGCAGCCCTTCCATTCAGCCCCAGCATTTT. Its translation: CVSSPSIQPQHF.

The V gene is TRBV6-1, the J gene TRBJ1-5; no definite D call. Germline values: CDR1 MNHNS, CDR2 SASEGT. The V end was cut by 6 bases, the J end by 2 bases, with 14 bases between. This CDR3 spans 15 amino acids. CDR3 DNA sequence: TGTGCCAGCAGCTCGACAAGTGAGGGCAATCAGCCCCAGCATTTT. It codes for CASSSTSEGNQPQHF.

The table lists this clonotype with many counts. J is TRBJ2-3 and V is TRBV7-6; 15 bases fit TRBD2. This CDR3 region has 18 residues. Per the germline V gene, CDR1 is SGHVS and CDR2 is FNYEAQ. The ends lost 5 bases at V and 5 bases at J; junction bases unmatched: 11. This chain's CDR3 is CASSPNSGLAGGQDTQYF. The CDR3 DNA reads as TGTGCCAGCAGCCCGAACTCCGGACTAGCGGGGGGGCAAGATACGCAGTATTTT. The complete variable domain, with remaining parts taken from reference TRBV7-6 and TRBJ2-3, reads GAGVSQSPRYKVTKRGQDVALRCDPISGHVSLYWYRQALGQGPEFLTYFNYEAQQDKSGLPNDRFSAERPEGSISTLTIQRTEQRDSAMYRCASSPNSGLAGGQDTQYFGPGTRLTVL.

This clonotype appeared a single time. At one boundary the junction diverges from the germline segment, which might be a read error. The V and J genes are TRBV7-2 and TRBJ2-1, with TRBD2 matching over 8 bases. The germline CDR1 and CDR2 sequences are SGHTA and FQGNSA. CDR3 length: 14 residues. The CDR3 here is CANSLGGGYNEQFF. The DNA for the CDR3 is TGTGCCAACAGCTTAGGCGGGGGGTACAATGAGCAGTTCTTC.

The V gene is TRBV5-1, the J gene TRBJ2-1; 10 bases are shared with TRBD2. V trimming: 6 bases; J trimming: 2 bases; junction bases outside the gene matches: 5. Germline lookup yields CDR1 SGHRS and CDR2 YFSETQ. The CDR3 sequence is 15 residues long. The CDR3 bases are TGCGCCAGCACTATAAGCGGGGGGGCCTACAATGAGCAGTTCTTC. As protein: CASTISGGAYNEQFF. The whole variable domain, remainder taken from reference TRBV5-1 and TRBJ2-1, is KAGVTQTPRYLIKTRGQQVTLSCSPISGHRSVSWYQQTPGQGLQFLFEYFSETQRNKGNFPGRFSGRQFSNSRSEMNVSTLELGDSALYLCASTISGGAYNEQFFGPGTRLTVL.

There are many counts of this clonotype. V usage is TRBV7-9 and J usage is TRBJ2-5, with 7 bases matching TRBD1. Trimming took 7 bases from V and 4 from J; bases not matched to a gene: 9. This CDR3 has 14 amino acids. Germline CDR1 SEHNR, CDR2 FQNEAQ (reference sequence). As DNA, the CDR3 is TGTGCCAGCAAATCACCGGGACAGCGAGAGACCCAGTACTTC. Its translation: CASKSPGQRETQYF.

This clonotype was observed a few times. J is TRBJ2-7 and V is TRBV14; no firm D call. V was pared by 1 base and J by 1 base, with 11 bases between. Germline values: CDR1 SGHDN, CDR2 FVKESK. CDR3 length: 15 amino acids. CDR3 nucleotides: TGTGCCAGCAGCCAAGGTTCCGTCTGGTCCTACGAGCAGTACGTC. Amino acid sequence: CASSQGSVWSYEQYV.

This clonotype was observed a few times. Here the CDR3 DNA reads TGTGCCAGCAGCCAAAAGGGACACTTGAACACCGGGGAGCTGTTTTTT. It specifies CASSQKGHLNTGELFF. The gene calls are TRBV14 and TRBJ2-2; the D gene is possibly TRBD1 (6 bases). Trimming left V 2 bases short and J 1 base short, with 11 bases between. The CDR3 contains 16 residues. Germline V gives CDR1 SGHDN, CDR2 FVKESK.

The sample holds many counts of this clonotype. The chain's CDR3 is CAIQGAGANEKLFF. The CDR3 DNA reads as TGTGCCATTCAGGGGGCCGGGGCGAATGAAAAACTGTTTTTT. The gene calls are TRBV10-3 and TRBJ1-4, with 8 nucleotides matching TRBD1. Germline V gene lookup returns CDR1 ENHRY and CDR2 SYGVKD. Trimming cost V 9 bases and J 5 bases; bases outside gene matches: 8. The CDR3 contains 14 residues.

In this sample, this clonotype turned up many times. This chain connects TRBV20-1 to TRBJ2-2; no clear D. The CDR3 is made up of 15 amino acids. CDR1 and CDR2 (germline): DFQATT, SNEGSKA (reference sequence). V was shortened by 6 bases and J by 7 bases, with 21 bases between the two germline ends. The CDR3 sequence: CSATDNIQSFGELFF. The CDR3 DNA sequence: TGCAGTGCCACCGACAATATCCAATCCTTCGGGGAGCTGTTTTTT.

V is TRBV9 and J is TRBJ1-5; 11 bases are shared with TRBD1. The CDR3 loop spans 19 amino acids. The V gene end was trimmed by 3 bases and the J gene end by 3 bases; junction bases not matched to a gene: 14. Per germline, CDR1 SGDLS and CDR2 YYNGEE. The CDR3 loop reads CASSGQDRGPWENNQPQHF. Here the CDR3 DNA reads TGTGCCAGCAGCGGACAGGACAGGGGGCCTTGGGAAAACAATCAGCCCCAGCATTTT.

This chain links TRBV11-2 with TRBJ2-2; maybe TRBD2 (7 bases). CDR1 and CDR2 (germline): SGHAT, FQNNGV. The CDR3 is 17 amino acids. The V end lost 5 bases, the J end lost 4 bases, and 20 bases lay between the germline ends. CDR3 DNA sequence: TGTGCCAGCAGCCCTCAGGACGGGGGGCTCTTCACCGGGGAGCTGTTTTTT. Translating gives CASSPQDGGLFTGELFF.